This T cell receptor (beta chain) appears in the sequencing data of a study of control samples from healthy donors and cancer patients. The V gene's germline CDR1 is SGHRS and CDR2 YFSETQ. CDR3 length: 13 amino acids. Trimming at V came to 1 base and at J to 14 bases, leaving 5 bases not matched to a gene. Profiled with immunoSEQ multiplex PCR; TCRdb holds only in-frame clones, not every one. This sample yields approximately 50,000 clones, of which about 90% are seen a single time; over 13% belongs to the top ten. The chain recombines TRBV5-1 with TRBJ2-1; 11 bases are a match to TRBD2. This sequence originates from a man aged 55 to 69 with head and neck cancer. Sequenced sample: PBMCs. The CDR3 coding sequence is TGCGCCAGCAGCTTGCTCCCTAGCGGGAGGAAGTTCTTC. It translates to CASSLLPSGRKFF.